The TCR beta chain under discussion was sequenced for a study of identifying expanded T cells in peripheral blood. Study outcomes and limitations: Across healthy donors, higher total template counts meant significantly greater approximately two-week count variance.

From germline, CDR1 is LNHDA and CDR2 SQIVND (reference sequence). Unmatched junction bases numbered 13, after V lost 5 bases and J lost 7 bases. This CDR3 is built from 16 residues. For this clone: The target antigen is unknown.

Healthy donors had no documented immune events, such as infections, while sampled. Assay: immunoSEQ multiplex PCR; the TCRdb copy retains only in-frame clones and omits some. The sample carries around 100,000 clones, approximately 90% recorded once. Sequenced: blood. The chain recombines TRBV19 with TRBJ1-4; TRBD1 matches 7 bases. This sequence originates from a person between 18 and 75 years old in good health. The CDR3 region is CASSVPPRGAAEKLFF. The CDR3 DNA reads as TGTGCCAGTAGTGTCCCTCCCAGGGGGGCCGCTGAAAAACTGTTTTTT.